This TCR beta chain appears in the sequencing data of a study of T-cell reconstitution after alpha-beta-depleted transplantation in children. The J segment lost 0 bases and the V segment lost 1 base, leaving 16 bases of the junction unmatched. Per the germline V gene, CDR1 is SGHAT and CDR2 is FQNNGV. There are 20 residues in the CDR3. The authors prepared the TCRbeta library with unique molecular identifiers. TCRdb passed the PCR reads through MiXCR, listing each CDR3 protein once. The sample has some 340,000 distinct CDR3 sequences; under 13% are singletons. This clonotype has just a few counts. The rearrangement uses TRBV11-2 and TRBJ2-7; 9 bases are a match to TRBD1. The sequencing here drew on PBMCs from the stem cell graft donor, taken from the stem cell graft. This TCR was recovered from a human donor who donated a stem cell graft to a child with acute lymphoblastic leukemia. The CDR3 is CASSLGRTGAFPFSSYEQYF. The CDR3 region has the DNA TGTGCCAGCAGCTTAGGGAGGACAGGGGCTTTCCCCTTCAGCTCCTACGAGCAGTACTTC.